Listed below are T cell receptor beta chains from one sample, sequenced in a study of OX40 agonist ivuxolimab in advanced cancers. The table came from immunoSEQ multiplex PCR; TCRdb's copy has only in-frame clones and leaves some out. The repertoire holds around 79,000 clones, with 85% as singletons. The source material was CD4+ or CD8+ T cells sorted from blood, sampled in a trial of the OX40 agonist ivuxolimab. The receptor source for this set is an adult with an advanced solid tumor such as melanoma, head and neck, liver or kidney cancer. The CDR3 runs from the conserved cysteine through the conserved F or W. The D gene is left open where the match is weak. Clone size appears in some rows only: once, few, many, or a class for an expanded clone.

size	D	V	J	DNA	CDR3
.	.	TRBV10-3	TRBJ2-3	TGTGCCATCAGTGTGGCGGGGGCAACTAGCACAGATACGCAGTATTTT	CAISVAGATSTDTQYF
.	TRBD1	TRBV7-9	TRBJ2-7	TGTGCCAGCAGAGGGACAGGGGGCGCGTACGAGCAGTACTTC	CASRGTGGAYEQYF
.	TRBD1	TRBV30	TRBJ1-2	TGTGCCTGGAACCCGGGACAGGGCCTCGGCTACACCTTC	CAWNPGQGLGYTF
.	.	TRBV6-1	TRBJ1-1	TGTGCCAGCAGTGGCAGCCCAGGGGCTTCGAACACTGAAGCTTTCTTT	CASSGSPGASNTEAFF
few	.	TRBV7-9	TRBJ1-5	TGTGCCAGCAGTCACGGCCTCGCCTCCCAGCCCCAGCATTTT	CASSHGLASQPQHF
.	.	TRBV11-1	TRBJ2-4	TGTGCCAGCAGCGTGGGAAGAGCGTACCTCTCCAAAAACATTCAGTACTTC	CASSVGRAYLSKNIQYF
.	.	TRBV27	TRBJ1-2	TGTGCCAGCAGGGGACCGCTAGCTGGCTACACCTTC	CASRGPLAGYTF
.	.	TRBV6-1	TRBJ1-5	TGTGCCAGCAGTGATGGGGGAAGGGTTCAGCCCCAGCATTTT	CASSDGGRVQPQHF
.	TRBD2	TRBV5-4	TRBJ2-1	TGTGCCAGCAGCTTGCGGGGGACTACAGCTGAGCAGTTCTTC	CASSLRGTTAEQFF
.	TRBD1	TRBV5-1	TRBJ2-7	TGCGCCAGCAGCGCGACAGGGAGCTCCTACGAGCAGTACTTC	CASSATGSSYEQYF
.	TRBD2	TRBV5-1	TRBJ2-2	TGCGCCAGCAGCTTCTTTCCTAGCGGGGGGACGAACACCGGGGAGCTGTTTTTT	CASSFFPSGGTNTGELFF
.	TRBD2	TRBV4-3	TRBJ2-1	TGCGCCAGCAGCGAAAACCTCGTAGGAGTCGCTAGCGGGGACAATGAGCAGTTCTTC	CASSENLVGVASGDNEQFF
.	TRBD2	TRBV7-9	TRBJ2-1	TGTGCCAGCAGCTTAGCGGGGCTAGCGGGGGTCTCCTACAATGAGCAGTTCTTC	CASSLAGLAGVSYNEQFF
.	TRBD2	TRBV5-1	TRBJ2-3	TGCGCCAGCAGCGTTAGCGGGGAAGATACGCAGTATTTT	CASSVSGEDTQYF